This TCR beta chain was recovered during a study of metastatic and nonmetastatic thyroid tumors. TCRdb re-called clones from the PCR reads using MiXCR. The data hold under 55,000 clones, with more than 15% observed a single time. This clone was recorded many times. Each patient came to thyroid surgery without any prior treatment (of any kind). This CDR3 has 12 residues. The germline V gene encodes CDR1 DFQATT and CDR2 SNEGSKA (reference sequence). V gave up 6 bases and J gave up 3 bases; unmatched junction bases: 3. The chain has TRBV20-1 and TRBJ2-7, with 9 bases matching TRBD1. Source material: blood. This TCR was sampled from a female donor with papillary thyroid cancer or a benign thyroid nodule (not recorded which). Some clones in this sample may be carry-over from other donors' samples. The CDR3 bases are TGCAGTGCGCCGGGACAGGGCTACGAGCAGTACTTC. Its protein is CSAPGQGYEQYF.